This T cell receptor beta chain was recovered during a study of a mutant IDH1 vaccine in newly diagnosed glioma. TCRdb's copy holds only in-frame clones and misses some; the assay was immunoSEQ multiplex PCR. There are about 24,000 clones in the sample; approximately 91% occur only once, and 9.2% lies in the top ten. Germline loops: CDR1 SGHAT, CDR2 FQNNGV. V was trimmed by 3 bases and J by 6 bases, leaving 15 bases between them. The CDR3 consists of 14 residues. Time point in this sample: baseline, week 1 (first vaccination visit). The treatment denotes: pre-vaccination baseline after standard-of-care therapy.

The specimen was PBMCs, collected from a glioma patient treated with radiotherapy, temozolomide or both. This chain links TRBV11-2 with TRBJ2-7, with no clear D. The TCR was taken from a man aged 30 to 45 with glioma. The CDR3, as DNA: TGTGCCAGCAGCTTTCCCGGGCTCAGCCGCGAGCAGTACTTC. Its translation is CASSFPGLSREQYF.